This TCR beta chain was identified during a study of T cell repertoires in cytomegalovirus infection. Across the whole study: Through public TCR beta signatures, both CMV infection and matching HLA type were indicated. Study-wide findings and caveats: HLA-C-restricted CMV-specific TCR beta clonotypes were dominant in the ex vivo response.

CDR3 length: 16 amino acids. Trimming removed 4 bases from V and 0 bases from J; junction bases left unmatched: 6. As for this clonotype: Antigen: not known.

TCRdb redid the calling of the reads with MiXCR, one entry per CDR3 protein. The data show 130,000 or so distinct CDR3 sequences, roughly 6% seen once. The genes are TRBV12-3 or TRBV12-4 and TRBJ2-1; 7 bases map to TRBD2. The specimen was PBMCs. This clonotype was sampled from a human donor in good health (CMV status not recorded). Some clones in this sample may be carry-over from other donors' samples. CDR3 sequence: CASSWERGSSYNEQFF. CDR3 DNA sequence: TGTGCCAGCAGTTGGGAGCGGGGTAGCTCCTACAATGAGCAGTTCTTC.